The 31 T cell receptor beta chains given below trace back to one sample, sequenced in a study of blood T cell repertoires in COVID-19. Assay used: immunoSEQ multiplex PCR; TCRdb lists only in-frame clones, some missing. The table lists 250,000 to 350,000 clones, over 75% of them singletons. Material for sequencing was peripheral blood. The receptor source for this set is a woman between 45 and 65 years old who had recovered from COVID-19.

The genes are TRBV7-8 and TRBJ1-1, with D hard to call. V lost 3 bases to trimming and J lost 0 bases, with 8 bases between them. The CDR3 loop spans 14 amino acids. Germline V lookup: CDR1 SGHVS, CDR2 FQNEAQ. CDR3 nucleotide sequence: TGTGCCAGCAGCTTCGCGGGGTTGAACACTGAAGCTTTCTTT. Protein product: CASSFAGLNTEAFF.

The chain is built from TRBV7-9 and TRBJ1-2; perhaps TRBD1 as D (5 bases). The V gene's germline CDR1 is SEHNR and CDR2 FQNEAQ (reference sequence). This CDR3 comprises 12 residues. Trimming stripped 5 bases from V and 7 bases from J, with 11 bases between. Here the CDR3 DNA reads TGTGCCAGCAGCAGATCAGGGTTTGGCTACACCTTC. Residues: CASSRSGFGYTF.

The chain carries TRBV10-3 and TRBJ1-5; possibly TRBD1 for D (6 bases). Germline V lookup: CDR1 ENHRY, CDR2 SYGVKD. The CDR3 has 15 amino acids. Trimming left V 0 bases short and J 5 bases short, with 11 bases between. CDR3 sequence reads: CAISESGHGDQPQHF. For the CDR3, the DNA is TGTGCCATCAGTGAGTCGGGACATGGGGATCAGCCCCAGCATTTT.

CDR3 coding DNA: TGTGCCAGCAGTTTATCGGGCGGGGGCCTTGATTACACAGATACGCAGTATTTT. Encoded protein: CASSLSGGGLDYTDTQYF. The chain uses TRBV27 and TRBJ2-3, with D possibly being TRBD2 (7 bases). The CDR3 contains 18 residues. Germline values: CDR1 MNHEY, CDR2 SMNVEV (reference sequence). V lost 0 bases and J 2 bases, leaving 18 bases between the germline ends.

This chain uses TRBV19 with TRBJ1-5; D is possibly TRBD1 (6 bases). This CDR3 region has 13 residues. Trimming shortened V by 7 bases and J by 4 bases, and 11 bases separated the two germline ends. Looked up from germline, CDR1 is LNHDA and CDR2 is SQIVND (reference sequence). Written as DNA, the CDR3 is TGTGCCAGTAAGGGCACAGGGAATCAGCCCCAGCATTTT. It codes for CASKGTGNQPQHF.

The CDR3 loop is CASSNTGIYNSPLHF. As DNA, the CDR3 is TGTGCCAGCAGCAACACAGGGATCTATAATTCACCCCTCCACTTT. This rearrangement joins TRBV27 to TRBJ1-6, with a tentative D call TRBD1 (6 bases). Germline V lookup: CDR1 MNHEY, CDR2 SMNVEV (reference sequence). Trimming pared 6 bases from V and 3 bases from J, leaving 12 bases between. The CDR3 contains 15 residues.

The CDR3 loop is CASSPLGREAGELFF. For the CDR3, the DNA is TGTGCCAGCTCACCGCTGGGCAGGGAGGCCGGGGAGCTGTTTTTT. The chain links TRBV18 to TRBJ2-2; D is perhaps TRBD2 (6 bases). V was cut by 3 bases and J by 6 bases, with 14 bases left in between. CDR1 is KGHSH and CDR2 is LQKENI in the germline V gene. The CDR3 runs to 15 residues.

The chain employs TRBV28 and TRBJ2-2, with TRBD1 as a possible D gene (5 bases). Looked up from germline, CDR1 is MDHEN and CDR2 is SYDVKM. Trimming pared 3 bases from V and 4 bases from J, leaving 18 bases between. This CDR3 has 17 amino acids. The CDR3 here is CASSFFLQGMGTGELFF. For the CDR3, the DNA is TGTGCCAGCAGTTTTTTTTTGCAGGGAATGGGCACCGGGGAGCTGTTTTTT.

This clone was recorded only once. The chain links TRBV7-2 to TRBJ2-5; 7 bases align to TRBD2. V lost 8 bases to trimming and J lost 5 bases; unmatched junction nucleotides: 5. Germline lookup yields CDR1 SGHTA and CDR2 FQGNSA. The length of the CDR3 is 12 residues. The CDR3 DNA reads as TGTGCCAGCGGCGGGAGAGAGGAGACCCAGTACTTC. This gives the protein CASGGREETQYF.

V and J are TRBV7-2 and TRBJ1-4; D remains unclear. CDR1 is SGHTA, CDR2 FQGNSA, per germline. V lost 5 bases, J lost 10 bases, and 11 bases lay in between. CDR3 length: 12 amino acids. The DNA for the CDR3 is TGTGCCAGCAGCCCCGGTTATGGAAAACTGTTTTTT. This sequence encodes CASSPGYGKLFF.

The CDR3 DNA is TGTGCCAGCAGCCAAGTTTTCCTACACAGGAACACTGAAGCTTTCTTT. This sequence encodes CASSQVFLHRNTEAFF. J is TRBJ1-1 and V is TRBV3-1 (or the pseudogene TRBV3-2); D unresolved. Trimming removed 1 base from V and 1 base from J, with 13 bases in between. Germline loops: CDR1 LGHDT, CDR2 YNNKEL (reference sequence). The CDR3 loop spans 16 amino acids.

DNA of the CDR3: TGTGCCAGCAGCTTGGATCCGGGGGAAGGGTCTGAAGCTTTCTTT. This translates into CASSLDPGEGSEAFF. V usage is TRBV5-4 and J usage is TRBJ1-1, with D possibly being TRBD1 (5 bases). This CDR3 is built from 15 residues. CDR1 is SGHNT and CDR2 is YYREEE in the germline V gene (reference sequence). Trimming took off 0 bases at V and 6 bases at J, with 15 bases between the two ends.

The V and J genes are TRBV7-8 and TRBJ1-5, with TRBD1 identical over 10 bases. Germline V CDR1 and CDR2: SGHVS, FQNEAQ. V shed 5 bases, J shed 7 bases, and the junction held 11 bases outside the gene matches. This CDR3 has 16 residues. The CDR3 sequence is CASSPQDRGVGQPQHF. CDR3 nucleotides: TGTGCCAGCAGCCCACAGGACAGGGGGGTTGGACAGCCCCAGCATTTT.

This chain uses TRBV6-6 with TRBJ1-1; D is unresolved. This CDR3 contains 13 residues. Germline CDR1 reads MNHNY; CDR2 reads SVGAGI (reference sequence). V was cut by 7 bases and J by 7 bases, with 16 bases left in between. The CDR3 spells CASTQSGSGEAFF. In DNA, the CDR3 is TGTGCCAGCACCCAGTCGGGATCAGGTGAAGCTTTCTTT.

The chain joins TRBV18 to TRBJ1-1; D might be TRBD1 (5 bases). V was pared by 0 bases and J by 1 base, with 12 bases between. Germline V gene sequence: CDR1 KGHSH, CDR2 LQKENI. The CDR3 is 16 amino acids. The CDR3 DNA reads as TGTGCCAGCTCACCACCGTCCGGGGGAGCGAACACTGAAGCTTTCTTT. This translates into CASSPPSGGANTEAFF.

V is TRBV5-1 and J is TRBJ1-2, with TRBD1 matching 12 bases. The germline V gene has CDR1 SGHRS and CDR2 YFSETQ. Germline trimming cut 4 bases from V and 6 bases from J; bases unmatched to any gene: 1. This CDR3 is 13 amino acids long. The CDR3 reads CASSGTGGHGYTF. CDR3 coding DNA: TGCGCCAGCAGCGGGACAGGGGGCCATGGCTACACCTTC.

The V call is TRBV3-1 (or the pseudogene TRBV3-2), the J call TRBJ1-2; TRBD1 is a possible D gene (5 bases). The CDR3 consists of 14 residues. The germline gives CDR1 LGHDT, CDR2 YNNKEL (reference sequence). With 1 base removed from V and 3 bases from J, the gap between germline ends came to 9 bases. The CDR3, as DNA: TGTGCCAGCAGCCAAGGCGGGGCTTACTATGGCTACACCTTC. Protein product: CASSQGGAYYGYTF.

The chain has TRBV30 and TRBJ2-1; 8 positions agree with TRBD1. Looked up from germline, CDR1 is GTSNPN and CDR2 is SVGIG (reference sequence). The CDR3 consists of 13 residues. With 2 bases clipped from V and 8 bases from J, the junction kept 5 bases outside the gene matches. In DNA, the CDR3 is TGTGCCTGGAGTTTGCAGGGGGCCGATGAGCAGTTCTTC. Encoded protein: CAWSLQGADEQFF.

CDR3 region: CASSPPTSGSSEQYF. In DNA form, the CDR3 reads TGTGCCAGCAGCCCGCCCACTAGCGGGAGTAGCGAGCAGTACTTC. This chain links TRBV28 with TRBJ2-7; 11 bases are a match to TRBD2. The CDR3 has 15 residues. CDR1 and CDR2 (germline): MDHEN, SYDVKM. After removal of 6 bases from V and 6 bases from J, the junction contained 10 bases not matched to a gene.

The chain links TRBV7-6 to TRBJ1-1; 9 nucleotides agree with TRBD1. This CDR3 region has 15 residues. J gave up 11 bases and V 5 bases, and 15 bases lay outside the gene matches. Germline CDR1 reads SGHVS; CDR2 reads FNYEAQ. This CDR3 reads CASSPPFAAGTGAFF. In nucleotides, the CDR3 is TGTGCCAGCAGCCCCCCCTTCGCGGCCGGGACAGGGGCTTTCTTT. The variable domain in full, completed from reference TRBV7-6 and TRBJ1-1, reads GAGVSQSPRYKVTKRGQDVALRCDPISGHVSLYWYRQALGQGPEFLTYFNYEAQQDKSGLPNDRFSAERPEGSISTLTIQRTEQRDSAMYRCASSPPFAAGTGAFFGQGTRLTVV.

The chain combines TRBV27 with TRBJ1-6, with D perhaps TRBD1 (5 bases). Trimming pared 3 bases from V and 3 bases from J, leaving 9 bases between. This CDR3 comprises 15 residues. Germline lookup yields CDR1 MNHEY and CDR2 SMNVEV (reference sequence). CDR3 sequence reads: CASSFGRDYNSPLHF. CDR3 in DNA: TGTGCCAGCAGTTTCGGCAGGGACTATAATTCACCCCTCCACTTT.

The rearrangement links TRBV19 to TRBJ1-5; the match to TRBD1 covers 9 bases. CDR1 and CDR2 (germline): LNHDA, SQIVND (reference sequence). The length of the CDR3 is 14 residues. Losses at the gene ends were 5 bases for V and 11 bases for J; bases not matched to a gene: 10. CDR3 DNA sequence: TGTGCCAGTAGTCGGGACAGGGATCTCCAGGCCCAGCATTTT. Protein product: CASSRDRDLQAQHF.

The chain has TRBV19 and TRBJ2-7, with 8 nucleotides matching TRBD1. Germline V gives CDR1 LNHDA, CDR2 SQIVND (reference sequence). The CDR3 length is 14 residues. Trimming at V came to 6 bases and at J to 7 bases, leaving 11 bases not matched to a gene. CDR3 coding DNA: TGTGCCAGTAGATCCGGGGACAGGCTGCGGGAGCAGTACTTC. Translation: CASRSGDRLREQYF.

This rearrangement joins TRBV30 to TRBJ1-1; D not certain. CDR1 is GTSNPN and CDR2 is SVGIG in the germline V gene (reference sequence). CDR3 length: 11 amino acids. V shed 0 bases and J shed 7 bases, with 6 bases lying between them. The CDR3 region is CAWSVRGEAFF. The DNA of the CDR3 is TGTGCCTGGAGTGTACGGGGTGAAGCTTTCTTT.

This chain links TRBV2 with TRBJ1-5, with 8 bases fitting TRBD1. This CDR3 is 15 amino acids long. Germline CDR1 and CDR2: SNHLY and FYNNEI. Trimming took 5 bases from V and 9 from J; bases not matched to a gene: 12. CDR3 sequence (DNA): TGTGCCAGCAGTACGACAGGGGAGAGGGGCGGGCCCCAGCATTTT. As protein: CASSTTGERGGPQHF.

This rearrangement joins TRBV30 to TRBJ2-1; TRBD1 matches 8 bases. Germline CDR1 reads GTSNPN; CDR2 reads SVGIG (reference sequence). The CDR3 is 13 residues long. The J segment lost 2 bases and the V segment lost 5 bases, leaving 2 bases of the junction unmatched. The CDR3 coding sequence is TGTGCCTGGGACAGGGGCACCTACAATGAGCAGTTCTTC. Protein sequence: CAWDRGTYNEQFF.

The rearrangement joins TRBV2 to TRBJ2-5; D is ambiguous. The CDR3 is 12 residues long. Germline CDR1 is SNHLY and CDR2 is FYNNEI. Deletions cut 9 bases from V and 2 bases from J, with 10 bases between. CDR3 nucleotide sequence: TGTGCCAGTGTCCCGTTTCAAGAGACCCAGTACTTC. Translation gives CASVPFQETQYF.

The chain joins TRBV7-2 to TRBJ2-2, with 8 nucleotides matching TRBD2. Trimming took 5 bases from V and 7 from J; bases not matched to a gene: 12. The CDR3 is 16 amino acids. CDR1 is SGHTA and CDR2 is FQGNSA in the germline V gene. The CDR3 DNA follows: TGTGCCAGCAGCCGTAGGACTAGCCCAACGGGCGGGGAGCTGTTTTTT. This encodes CASSRRTSPTGGELFF.

This rearrangement joins TRBV30 to TRBJ1-2; 12 bases fit TRBD1. The CDR3 is 16 amino acids. The V gene's germline CDR1 is GTSNPN and CDR2 SVGIG (reference sequence). The J segment lost 7 bases and the V segment lost 0 bases, leaving 9 bases of the junction unmatched. This CDR3 reads CAWSVFGTGGAGGYTF. Written as DNA, the CDR3 is TGTGCCTGGAGTGTATTCGGGACAGGGGGCGCGGGTGGCTACACCTTC.

CDR3 DNA: TGTGCCAGCAGCCTCAGACTAGCGCAGCGTGAGCAGTTCTTC. It translates to CASSLRLAQREQFF. The chain couples TRBV7-2 to TRBJ2-1, with 8 bases that match TRBD2. The germline CDR1 and CDR2 sequences are SGHTA and FQGNSA. The CDR3 loop spans 14 amino acids. V lost 5 bases, J lost 9 bases, and 9 bases stayed unmatched.

This chain connects TRBV4-3 to TRBJ1-6, with D hard to call. The V end was cut by 1 base, the J end by 7 bases, with 17 bases between. The CDR3 contains 17 residues. Germline V CDR1 and CDR2: LGHNA, YSLEER. The CDR3 DNA follows: TGCGCCAGCAGCCAAGGCGGTGTTCAGCCGATCAATTCACCCCTCCACTTT. Translating it yields CASSQGGVQPINSPLHF.